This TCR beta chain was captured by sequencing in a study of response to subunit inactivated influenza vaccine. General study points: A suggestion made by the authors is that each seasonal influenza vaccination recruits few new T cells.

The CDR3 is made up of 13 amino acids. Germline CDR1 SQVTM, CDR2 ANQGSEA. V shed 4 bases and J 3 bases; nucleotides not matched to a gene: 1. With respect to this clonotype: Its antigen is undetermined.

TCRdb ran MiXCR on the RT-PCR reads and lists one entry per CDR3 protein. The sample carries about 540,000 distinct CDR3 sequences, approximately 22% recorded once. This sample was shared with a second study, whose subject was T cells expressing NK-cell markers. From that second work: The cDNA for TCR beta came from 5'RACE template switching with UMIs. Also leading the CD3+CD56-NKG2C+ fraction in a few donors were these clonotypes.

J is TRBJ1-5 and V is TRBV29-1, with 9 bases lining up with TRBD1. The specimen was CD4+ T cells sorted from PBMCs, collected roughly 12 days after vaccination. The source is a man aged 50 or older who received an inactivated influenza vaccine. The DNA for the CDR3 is TGCAGCGTTGGGGACAGGGCCAATCAGCCCCAGCATTTT. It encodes CSVGDRANQPQHF.